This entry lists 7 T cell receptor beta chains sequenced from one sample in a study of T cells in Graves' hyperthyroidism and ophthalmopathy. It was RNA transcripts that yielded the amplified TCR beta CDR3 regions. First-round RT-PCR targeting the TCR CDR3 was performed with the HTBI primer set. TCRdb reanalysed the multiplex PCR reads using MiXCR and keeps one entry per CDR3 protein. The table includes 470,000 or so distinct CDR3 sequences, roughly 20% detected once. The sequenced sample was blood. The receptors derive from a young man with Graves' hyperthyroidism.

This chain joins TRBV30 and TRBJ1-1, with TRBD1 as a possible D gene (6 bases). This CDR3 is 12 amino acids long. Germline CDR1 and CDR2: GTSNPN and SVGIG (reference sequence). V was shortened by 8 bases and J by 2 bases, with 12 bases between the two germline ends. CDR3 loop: CARGGGNTEAFF. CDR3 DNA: TGTGCCAGGGGGGGGGGTAACACTGAAGCTTTCTTT.

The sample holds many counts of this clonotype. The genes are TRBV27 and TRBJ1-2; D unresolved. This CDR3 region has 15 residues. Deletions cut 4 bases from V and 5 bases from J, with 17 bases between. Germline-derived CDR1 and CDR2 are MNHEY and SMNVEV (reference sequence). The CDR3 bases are TGTGCCAGCAGTTCCGGCAGGCGCTACCCTTATGGCTACACCTTC. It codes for CASSSGRRYPYGYTF.

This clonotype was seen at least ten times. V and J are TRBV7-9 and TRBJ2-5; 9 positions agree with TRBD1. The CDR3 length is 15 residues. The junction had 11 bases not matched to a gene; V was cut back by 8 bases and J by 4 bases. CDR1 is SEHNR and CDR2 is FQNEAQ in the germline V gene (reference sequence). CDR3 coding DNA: TGTGCCAGCCTTCCCGGGGGACAGGGAATAGAGACCCAGTACTTC. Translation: CASLPGGQGIETQYF.

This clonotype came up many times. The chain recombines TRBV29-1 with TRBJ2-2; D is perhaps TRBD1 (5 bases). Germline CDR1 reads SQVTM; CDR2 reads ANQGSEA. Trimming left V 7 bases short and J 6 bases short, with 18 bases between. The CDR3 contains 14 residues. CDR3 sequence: CSADSDLNSGELFF. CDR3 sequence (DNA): TGCAGCGCCGACAGTGACTTAAACTCCGGGGAGCTGTTTTTT.

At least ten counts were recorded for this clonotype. The CDR3 nucleotides read TGTGCCAGCACCTGGGGAGGCGCGAACACCGGGGAGCTGTTTTTT. Encoded protein: CASTWGGANTGELFF. The chain employs TRBV12-3 or TRBV12-4 and TRBJ2-2; weak D call: TRBD2 (6 bases). V lost 7 bases, J lost 0 bases, and 12 bases lay in between. This CDR3 contains 15 residues.

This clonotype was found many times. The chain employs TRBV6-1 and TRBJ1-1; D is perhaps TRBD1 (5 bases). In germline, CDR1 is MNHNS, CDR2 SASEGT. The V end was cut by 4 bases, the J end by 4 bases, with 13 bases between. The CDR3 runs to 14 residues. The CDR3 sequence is CASSANRWGTEAFF. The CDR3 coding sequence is TGTGCCAGCAGTGCTAACAGGTGGGGCACTGAAGCTTTCTTT.

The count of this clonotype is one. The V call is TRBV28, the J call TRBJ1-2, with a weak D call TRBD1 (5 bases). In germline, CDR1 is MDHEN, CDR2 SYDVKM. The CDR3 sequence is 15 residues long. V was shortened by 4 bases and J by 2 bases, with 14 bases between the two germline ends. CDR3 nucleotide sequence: TGTGCCAGCAGTTGGGTGGGCAGGGTGAACTATGGCTACACCTTC. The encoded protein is CASSWVGRVNYGYTF.